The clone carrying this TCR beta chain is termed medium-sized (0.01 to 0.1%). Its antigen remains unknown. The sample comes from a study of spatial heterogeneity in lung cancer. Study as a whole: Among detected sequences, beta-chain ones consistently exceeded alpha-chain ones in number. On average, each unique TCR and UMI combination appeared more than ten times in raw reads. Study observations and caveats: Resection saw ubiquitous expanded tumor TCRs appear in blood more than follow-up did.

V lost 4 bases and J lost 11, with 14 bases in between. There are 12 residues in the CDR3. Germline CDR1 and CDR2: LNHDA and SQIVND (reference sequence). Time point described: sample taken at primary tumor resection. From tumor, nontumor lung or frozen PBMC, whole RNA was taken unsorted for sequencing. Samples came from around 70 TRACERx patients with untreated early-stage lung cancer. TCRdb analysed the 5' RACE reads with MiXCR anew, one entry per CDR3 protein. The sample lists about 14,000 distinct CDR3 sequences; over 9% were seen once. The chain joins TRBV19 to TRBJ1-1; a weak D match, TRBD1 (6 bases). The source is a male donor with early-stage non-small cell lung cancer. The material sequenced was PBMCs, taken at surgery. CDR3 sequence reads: CASSKQGSEAFF. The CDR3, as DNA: TGTGCCAGTAGTAAACAGGGTTCGGAGGCTTTCTTT.